The 31 T cell receptor beta chains presented below share a single source sample, sequenced in a study of blood T cell repertoires in COVID-19. TCRdb keeps only in-frame clones here, not all; method: immunoSEQ multiplex PCR. This repertoire shows 100,000 to 130,000 clones, approximately 82% found once; its top ten account for approximately 4%. Source material: peripheral blood. All receptors come from a woman in her 70s with acute or convalescent COVID-19.

This chain links TRBV24-1 with TRBJ1-5, with D uncertain. There are 15 residues in the CDR3. CDR1 is KGHDR, CDR2 SFDVKD, per germline. Trimming took 0 bases from V and 9 from J, leaving 14 bases between them. The chain's CDR3 is CATSDLFDPPGPQHF. CDR3 nucleotides: TGTGCCACCAGTGATTTGTTTGATCCCCCGGGGCCCCAGCATTTT.

This rearrangement joins TRBV3-1 (or the pseudogene TRBV3-2) to TRBJ1-1; 7 bases fit TRBD1. This CDR3 comprises 15 residues. V lost 4 bases to trimming and J lost 6 bases; unmatched junction nucleotides: 11. CDR1 is LGHDT and CDR2 is YNNKEL in the germline V gene (reference sequence). CDR3 sequence: CASSPRGTVFPEAFF. For the CDR3, the DNA is TGTGCCAGCAGCCCACGCGGGACAGTCTTCCCTGAAGCTTTCTTT.

This clone is a singleton in its sample. This sequence joins TRBV6-6 and TRBJ1-2; TRBD1 matches 9 bases. The junction had 7 bases not matched to a gene; V was cut back by 6 bases and J by 5 bases. The CDR3 has 14 residues. Per germline, CDR1 MNHNY and CDR2 SVGAGI (reference sequence). The CDR3 sequence: CASSRTGGIYGYTF. The CDR3 nucleotides read TGTGCCAGCAGCCGCACAGGGGGCATATATGGCTACACCTTC.

The rearrangement links TRBV11-2 to TRBJ1-2; D possibly corresponds to TRBD1 (5 bases). This CDR3 has 13 residues. Germline values: CDR1 SGHAT, CDR2 FQNNGV. V lost 3 bases, J lost 2 bases, and 7 bases lay in between. The CDR3 DNA sequence: TGTGCCAGCAGCTTGGACACCAACTATGGCTACACCTTC. Translated, it gives CASSLDTNYGYTF.

The chain links TRBV2 to TRBJ2-5; 11 bases are a match to TRBD2. From germline, CDR1 is SNHLY and CDR2 FYNNEI. With 5 bases clipped from V and 4 bases from J, the junction kept 3 bases outside the gene matches. The CDR3 length is 14 residues. DNA of the CDR3: TGTGCCAGCAGTCCCACTAGCGGGGGAGAGACCCAGTACTTC. Protein product: CASSPTSGGETQYF.

The chain uses TRBV3-1 (or the pseudogene TRBV3-2) and TRBJ1-1; tentatively, D is TRBD1 (6 bases). Per the germline V gene, CDR1 is LGHDT and CDR2 is YNNKEL (reference sequence). Trimming pared 1 base from V and 5 bases from J, leaving 14 bases between. This CDR3 comprises 15 residues. CDR3 sequence (DNA): TGTGCCAGCAGCCAAGTATCAGGGGCGGAAACTGAAGCTTTCTTT. Its protein product is CASSQVSGAETEAFF.

The V gene is TRBV7-3, the J gene TRBJ2-1; D is undetermined. The germline CDR1 and CDR2 sequences are SGHTA and FQGTGA. V was trimmed by 6 bases and J by 0 bases, leaving 9 bases between them. The CDR3 totals 14 residues. CDR3: CASRVADSYNEQFF. CDR3 nucleotides: TGTGCCAGCAGGGTTGCAGACTCCTACAATGAGCAGTTCTTC. Drawing the rest from reference TRBV7-3 and TRBJ2-1, the complete variable domain is GAGVSQTPSNKVTEKGKYVELRCDPISGHTALYWYRQSLGQGPEFLIYFQGTGAADDSGLPNDRFFAVRPEGSVSTLKIQRTERGDSAVYLCASRVADSYNEQFFGPGTRLTVL.

This clone has a single count. The chain uses TRBV6-4 and TRBJ2-1; D is unclear. The CDR3 covers 14 residues. V was trimmed by 2 bases and J by 12 bases, leaving 17 bases between them. The germline gives CDR1 MRHNA, CDR2 SNTAGT. CDR3 nucleotides: TGTGCCAGCAGTGACCCGATCCCGGAGTTTACGCAGTTCTTC. It translates to CASSDPIPEFTQFF.

CDR3 amino acids: CAWSGVAGGGTGELFF. The CDR3 region has the DNA TGTGCCTGGAGTGGGGTAGCGGGAGGTGGGACCGGGGAGCTGTTTTTT. This chain joins TRBV30 and TRBJ2-2, with TRBD2 matching over 10 bases. The germline V gene encodes CDR1 GTSNPN and CDR2 SVGIG (reference sequence). The V gene end was trimmed by 1 base and the J gene end by 5 bases; junction bases not matched to a gene: 7. The CDR3 totals 16 residues.

This chain links TRBV12-3 or TRBV12-4 with TRBJ2-5; maybe TRBD1 (7 bases). The CDR3 has 13 residues. V was cut by 3 bases and J by 3 bases, with 8 bases left in between. CDR3 protein: CASSFRGEETQYF. For the CDR3, the DNA is TGTGCCAGCAGTTTCAGGGGGGAAGAGACCCAGTACTTC.

The sample holds a few counts of this clone. J is TRBJ2-7 and V is TRBV6-5; 11 bases are a match to TRBD1. In germline, CDR1 is MNHEY, CDR2 SVGAGI. CDR3 length equals 15 residues. Unmatched junction bases numbered 5, after V lost 6 bases and J lost 1 base. Here the CDR3 DNA reads TGTGCCAGCAGGAGAGGGACAGGGGGTTCCTACGAGCAGTACTTC. Translated, it gives CASRRGTGGSYEQYF.

The table lists this clone with a count of one. V gene TRBV28 combines with J gene TRBJ2-3; D unresolved. The CDR3 consists of 17 residues. V lost 6 bases and J 1 base, leaving 20 bases between the germline ends. Germline V gene sequence: CDR1 MDHEN, CDR2 SYDVKM. The CDR3 reads CASRPNLGTAGTDTQYF. In nucleotides, the CDR3 is TGTGCCAGCAGACCCAATCTAGGAACGGCGGGCACAGATACGCAGTATTTT. The full variable domain, with the rest looked up from reference TRBV28 and TRBJ2-3, is DVKVTQSSRYLVKRTGEKVFLECVQDMDHENMFWYRQDPGLGLRLIYFSYDVKMKEKGDIPEGYSVSREKKERFSLILESASTNQTSMYLCASRPNLGTAGTDTQYFGPGTRLTVL.

The chain carries TRBV27 and TRBJ2-1, with 8 bases matching TRBD1. Per germline, CDR1 MNHEY and CDR2 SMNVEV (reference sequence). V shed 6 bases and J 5 bases; nucleotides not matched to a gene: 6. This CDR3 comprises 14 residues. The CDR3 bases are TGTGCCAGCAGACGGGACAGGTCAGACAATGAGCAGTTCTTC. Its translation is CASRRDRSDNEQFF.

The chain recombines TRBV19 with TRBJ1-5; possible D gene TRBD1, 5 bases. Trimming left V 7 bases short and J 3 bases short, with 16 bases between. Germline assignment: CDR1 LNHDA and CDR2 SQIVND (reference sequence). The length of the CDR3 is 15 residues. The CDR3 DNA reads TGTGCCAGTACCTCCGCGGGGCGGCTCAATCAGCCCCAGCATTTT. This sequence encodes CASTSAGRLNQPQHF.

In its sample, this clone was seen a few times. The V and J genes are TRBV11-2 and TRBJ1-3; TRBD1 might be the D (6 bases). CDR3 length equals 16 residues. V shed 5 bases and J shed 2 bases, with 16 bases lying between them. Germline CDR1 and CDR2: SGHAT and FQNNGV. DNA for the CDR3: TGTGCCAGCAGCCCTCCTACAGGGAGGGCTGGAAACACCATATATTTT. Translating gives CASSPPTGRAGNTIYF.

This chain connects TRBV7-3 to TRBJ1-1; no clear D gene. CDR3 size: 13 residues. The V gene's germline CDR1 is SGHTA and CDR2 FQGTGA. The ends were cut back, 2 bases at V and 1 base at J, with 5 bases in the middle. The CDR3 sequence: CASSLSWNTEAFF. The CDR3 DNA follows: TGTGCCAGCAGCTTATCTTGGAACACTGAAGCTTTCTTT. Variable domain in full (rest from reference TRBV7-3 and TRBJ1-1): GAGVSQTPSNKVTEKGKYVELRCDPISGHTALYWYRQSLGQGPEFLIYFQGTGAADDSGLPNDRFFAVRPEGSVSTLKIQRTERGDSAVYLCASSLSWNTEAFFGQGTRLTVV.

The chain is built from TRBV13 and TRBJ2-2; 8 nucleotides line up with TRBD2. The CDR3 is made up of 15 amino acids. Germline CDR1 PRHDT, CDR2 FYEKMQ (reference sequence). Unmatched junction bases numbered 7, after V lost 3 bases and J lost 7 bases. CDR3 coding DNA: TGTGCCAGCAGCTTCCCGGGGGGGCCGGACGGGGAGCTGTTTTTT. This gives the protein CASSFPGGPDGELFF.

The chain is built from TRBV30 and TRBJ2-2, with 9 bases lining up with TRBD1. Trimming at V came to 3 bases and at J to 9 bases, leaving 8 bases not matched to a gene. Germline lookup yields CDR1 GTSNPN and CDR2 SVGIG (reference sequence). The CDR3 runs to 14 residues. DNA of the CDR3: TGTGCCTGGAGCAGGGACAGGGCGTTCCGGGAGCTGTTTTTT. This encodes CAWSRDRAFRELFF.

This clone rates as medium-sized. The genes are TRBV9 and TRBJ2-3; 15 nucleotides line up with TRBD2. J lost 2 bases, V lost 2 bases, and 3 bases had no gene match. The CDR3 has 17 residues. In germline, CDR1 is SGDLS, CDR2 YYNGEE. The chain's CDR3 is CASSVGLAGGPTDTQYF. The CDR3 DNA reads TGTGCCAGCAGCGTCGGACTAGCGGGGGGGCCCACAGATACGCAGTATTTT.

The chain uses TRBV25-1 and TRBJ2-5, with D perhaps matching TRBD2 (6 bases). V was clipped by 2 bases and J by 6 bases, with 16 bases between them. CDR1 and CDR2 (germline): MGHDK, SYGVNS. The CDR3 is made up of 15 amino acids. CDR3: CASSEGLRIEQTQYF. DNA for the CDR3: TGTGCCAGCAGTGAAGGACTACGGATAGAACAGACCCAGTACTTC.

This sequence joins TRBV5-8 and TRBJ2-4; 8 bases are shared with TRBD2. The CDR3 consists of 16 residues. Germline values: CDR1 SGHTS, CDR2 YDEGEE. V lost 4 bases and J lost 6; bases outside the gene matches: 12. DNA for the CDR3: TGTGCCAGCAGCCCCGGGGGGGGGCAGCCCGGAAACATTCAGTACTTC. The encoded protein is CASSPGGGQPGNIQYF.

The chain employs TRBV5-1 and TRBJ2-7, with D unresolved. This CDR3 is 11 amino acids long. Germline V CDR1 and CDR2: SGHRS, YFSETQ. Trimming shortened V by 6 bases and J by 3 bases, and 7 bases separated the two germline ends. The CDR3 region has the DNA TGCGCCAGCATCTTTCACTACGAGCAGTACGTC. Translated: CASIFHYEQYV.

This clone came up a few times. This sequence joins TRBV16 and TRBJ1-1; TRBD1 aligns across 8 bases. The ends lost 0 bases at V and 1 base at J; junction bases unmatched: 4. The CDR3 loop spans 16 amino acids. Per germline, CDR1 KGHSY and CDR2 FQNENV. In DNA form, the CDR3 reads TGTGCCAGCAGCCAATCACCAGGGGGCGAGAACACTGAAGCTTTCTTT. Translating gives CASSQSPGGENTEAFF. Together with reference TRBV16 and TRBJ1-1, the CDR3 gives the full variable domain: GEEVAQTPKHLVRGEGQKAKLYCAPIKGHSYVFWYQQVLKNEFKFLISFQNENVFDETGMPKERFSAKCLPNSPCSLEIQATKLEDSAVYFCASSQSPGGENTEAFFGQGTRLTVV.

This chain connects TRBV5-1 to TRBJ2-7, with D hard to call. V lost 4 bases and J lost 2, with 16 bases in between. Per germline, CDR1 SGHRS and CDR2 YFSETQ. The CDR3 runs 15 residues. In DNA form, the CDR3 reads TGCGCCAGCAGCCGCACGGAAGCGCGACCCTACGAGCAGTACTTC. Translation: CASSRTEARPYEQYF.

This clone was observed once. The J gene is TRBJ2-5, the V gene TRBV19; D may be TRBD2 (6 bases). Trimming took 3 bases from V and 2 from J, leaving 16 bases between them. CDR3 length: 16 residues. Looked up from germline, CDR1 is LNHDA and CDR2 is SQIVND (reference sequence). CDR3 sequence reads: CASSIQQLAGQETQYF. CDR3 DNA: TGTGCCAGTAGTATCCAACAACTGGCGGGACAAGAGACCCAGTACTTC. The full variable domain, in which reference TRBV19 and TRBJ2-5 provide the parts outside the CDR3, is DGGITQSPKYLFRKEGQNVTLSCEQNLNHDAMYWYRQDPGQGLRLIYYSQIVNDFQKGDIAEGYSVSREKKESFPLTVTSAQKNPTAFYLCASSIQQLAGQETQYFGPGTRLLVL.

A remark on this clone: Mismatch with germline at one junction end may stem from a read error. The chain is built from TRBV6-1 and TRBJ2-1; D may be TRBD1 (6 bases). CDR3 length equals 13 residues. Per the germline V gene, CDR1 is MNHNS and CDR2 is SASEGT. CDR3 in amino acids: CASSEAGTGQGIF. The DNA for the CDR3 is TGTGCCAGCAGTGAAGCCGGTACAGGTCAGGGGATCTTC.

CDR3 DNA: TGTGCCAGCAGTTTAGGGGGCGCGGACACCGGGGAGCTGTTTTTT. This translates into CASSLGGADTGELFF. The J gene is TRBJ2-2, the V gene TRBV28, with D tentatively TRBD1 (6 bases). Trimming took off 2 bases at V and 3 bases at J, with 10 bases between the two ends. Per the germline V gene, CDR1 is MDHEN and CDR2 is SYDVKM. This CDR3 is built from 15 residues. The whole variable domain, remainder taken from reference TRBV28 and TRBJ2-2, is DVKVTQSSRYLVKRTGEKVFLECVQDMDHENMFWYRQDPGLGLRLIYFSYDVKMKEKGDIPEGYSVSREKKERFSLILESASTNQTSMYLCASSLGGADTGELFFGEGSRLTVL.

The gene calls are TRBV28 and TRBJ2-7; 10 bases map to TRBD1. The V gene end was trimmed by 6 bases and the J gene end by 4 bases; junction bases not matched to a gene: 6. CDR1 and CDR2 (germline): MDHEN, SYDVKM. The CDR3 totals 14 residues. The DNA for the CDR3 is TGTGCCAGCAGGGGGTGGACAGGGGGTTACGAGCAGTACGTC. It specifies CASRGWTGGYEQYV.

V gene TRBV28 combines with J gene TRBJ1-4; D is undetermined. The CDR3 contains 15 residues. The germline V gene encodes CDR1 MDHEN and CDR2 SYDVKM. Trimming pared 3 bases from V and 0 bases from J, leaving 8 bases between. CDR3 sequence: CASSLIEPTNEKLFF. CDR3 nucleotide sequence: TGTGCCAGCAGTTTGATAGAGCCAACTAATGAAAAACTGTTTTTT.

V and J are TRBV3-1 (or the pseudogene TRBV3-2) and TRBJ2-7; 10 bases match TRBD2. The J segment lost 3 bases and the V segment lost 4 bases, leaving 3 bases of the junction unmatched. The CDR3 extends over 14 amino acids. CDR1 is LGHDT and CDR2 is YNNKEL in the germline V gene (reference sequence). CDR3 residues: CASSLSGRSYEQYF. The DNA for the CDR3 is TGTGCCAGCAGCCTTAGCGGGAGGAGCTACGAGCAGTACTTC.

The rearrangement links TRBV18 to TRBJ1-2; D gene unclear. CDR3 length equals 14 residues. The germline V gene has CDR1 KGHSH and CDR2 LQKENI. Trimming pared 1 base from V and 4 bases from J, leaving 10 bases between. CDR3 coding DNA: TGTGCCAGCTCACCACAGTCGGCAGGCTATGGCTACACCTTC. Protein sequence: CASSPQSAGYGYTF.